Listed below are T cell receptor beta chains from one sample, sequenced in a study of low-dose radiotherapy and immunotherapy resistance in tumors. TCRdb called the reads again in MiXCR, with one record for every CDR3 protein. The sample has tens of thousands of distinct CDR3 sequences, about 25% seen once. The sequencing here drew on PBMCs, taken after low-dose radiotherapy plus immunotherapy. The receptors derive from a male donor with prostate cancer. Each CDR3 is given with its conserved first and last residue. A D gene is named only where the DNA matches it firmly. The size of a clone is reported for some rows only, either as once, few or many, or as a class for expanded clones.

cdr3_nt cdr3_aa j_call d_call clone_size v_call
TGTGCCAGCAGACCCGCCAGCCGGGACAGGGGATCTCTGACCCAGTACTTC CASRPASRDRGSLTQYF TRBJ2-5 TRBD1 many TRBV6-2/TRBV6-3
. CASSLPGTESYEQYFGPGTNTQYF TRBJ2-3 . once TRBV28
TGTGCCAGTAGTATCCCATGGGACCGAGACAGGGATTACGAGCAGTACTTC CASSIPWDRDRDYEQYF TRBJ2-7 TRBD1 many TRBV19
TGTGCCAGTAGTCCCAGGGTCCCCTCTGGGGCCAACGTCCTGACTTTC CASSPRVPSGANVLTF TRBJ2-6 . many TRBV19
TGTGCCAGCAGTTTAGGCGCAGGGGGCTCCTACAATGAGCAGTTCTTC CASSLGAGGSYNEQFF TRBJ2-1 TRBD1 few TRBV28
TGTGCCAGCAGTTTATCACAGGGGGATCTGGGGAACACTGAAGCTTTCTTT CASSLSQGDLGNTEAFF TRBJ1-1 TRBD1 . TRBV27
TGTGCCAGCTCACCGGGCGGGACAGGGGACGAGCAGTACTTC CASSPGGTGDEQYF TRBJ2-7 TRBD1 many TRBV18
TGTGCCAGCAGCCCCCGGGCTGAAGCTTTCTTT CASSPRAEAFF TRBJ1-1 . many TRBV28
TGTGCCAGCAGCCCACTTCTCTGGGCGTACTCCTACGAGCAGTACTTC CASSPLLWAYSYEQYF TRBJ2-7 . few TRBV11-2
TGTGCCATCAGGCCCGATACTAGCGGGGAGGTTGTAGCCAAAAACATTCAGTACTTC CAIRPDTSGEVVAKNIQYF TRBJ2-4 TRBD2 . TRBV10-3
TGTGCCAGCAGTCCGGGTGGGGGGACCTCCTACGAGCAGTACTTC CASSPGGGTSYEQYF TRBJ2-7 . many TRBV28
TGCGCCAGCAGCCCGGGAGGCTGGGGAACTGAAGCTTTCTTT CASSPGGWGTEAFF TRBJ1-1 . . TRBV5-1
TGTGCCAGCAGCTACCCCAGGGGTACGTTTGATGAGCAGTTCTTC CASSYPRGTFDEQFF TRBJ2-1 . many TRBV5-4
TGTGCCAGCAGTGCGACAGGATCTGGAAACACCATATATTTT CASSATGSGNTIYF TRBJ1-3 . many TRBV25-1
TGTGCCAGCGGATCTCAGTTGGGGTCCATGAACACTGAAGCTTTCTTT CASGSQLGSMNTEAFF TRBJ1-1 . many TRBV6-2/TRBV6-3
TGTGCCAGCAGCTTAATTGGGTTCAGCTACGAGCAGTACTTC CASSLIGFSYEQYF TRBJ2-7 . many TRBV7-9